The T cell receptor (beta chain) under discussion was sequenced for a study of identical twins. The table lists this clonotype with a few counts. Its antigen is unknown. Regarding the study as a whole: Cord blood beta clonotypes present at high abundance carried fewer insertions; no such pattern appeared in memory repertoires.

Each cDNA held unique molecular identifiers, and template switching gave it a universal primer site. TCRdb re-analysed the 5' RACE reads in MiXCR, keeping a single row per CDR3 protein. The sample records some 1,600,000 distinct CDR3 sequences, around a third being singletons. V lost 1 base to trimming and J lost 2 bases; unmatched junction nucleotides: 12. The CDR3 has 19 residues. This TCR was recovered from a newborn girl in good health. The chain joins TRBV23-1 to TRBJ2-3; 10 bases are a match to TRBD2. TRBV23-1 is an ORF for which the function is uncertain. What was sequenced was cord blood. The CDR3: CASSQFIPSGGKDTDTQYF. The CDR3 bases are TGCGCCAGCAGTCAATTCATTCCTAGCGGGGGAAAAGACACAGATACGCAGTATTTT.